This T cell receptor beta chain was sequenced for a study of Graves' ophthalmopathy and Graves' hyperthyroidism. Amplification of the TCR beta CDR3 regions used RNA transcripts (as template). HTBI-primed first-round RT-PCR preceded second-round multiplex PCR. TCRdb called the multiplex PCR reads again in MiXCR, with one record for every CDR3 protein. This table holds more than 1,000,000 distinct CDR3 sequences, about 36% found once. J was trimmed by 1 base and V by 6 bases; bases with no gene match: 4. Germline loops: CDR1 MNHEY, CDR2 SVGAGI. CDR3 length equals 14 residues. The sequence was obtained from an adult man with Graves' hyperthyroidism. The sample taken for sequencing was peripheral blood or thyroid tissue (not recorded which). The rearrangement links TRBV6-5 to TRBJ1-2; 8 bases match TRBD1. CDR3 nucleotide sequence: TGTGCCAGCAGCCGGACAGGGAGTAACTATGGCTACACCTTC. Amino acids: CASSRTGSNYGYTF.